The 23 T cell receptor beta chains listed next were all sequenced from one sample in a study of T cells in Graves' hyperthyroidism and ophthalmopathy. RNA transcripts provided the source from which TCR beta CDR3 regions were amplified. HTBI primers were the set used in a first-round RT-PCR of the TCR CDR3. One entry per CDR3 protein results from TCRdb running MiXCR on the multiplex PCR reads. The data show 650,000 to 800,000 distinct CDR3 sequences, with roughly 45% seen just once and less than 8.5% held by the top ten. Sequenced input: peripheral blood or thyroid tissue (not recorded which). These receptors all come from an adult man with Graves' disease, either hyperthyroidism or ophthalmopathy (not recorded which).

The chain has TRBV2 and TRBJ1-6, with 9 bases lining up with TRBD1. V lost 6 bases and J lost 8; bases outside the gene matches: 8. CDR1 and CDR2 from the germline V gene are SNHLY and FYNNEI. The CDR3 loop spans 15 amino acids. The CDR3 sequence is CASSGGRDRDSPLHF. The CDR3 region has the DNA TGTGCCAGCAGCGGCGGACGGGACAGGGATTCACCCCTCCACTTT.

In this sample, this clonotype turned up a few times. This chain links TRBV6-5 with TRBJ1-6; D might be TRBD1 (5 bases). Trimming took off 6 bases at V and 10 bases at J, with 16 bases between the two ends. The CDR3 is made up of 14 amino acids. Germline CDR1 MNHEY, CDR2 SVGAGI. The CDR3 DNA sequence: TGTGCCAGCAGCCCGAAGGGGCCCTCGTCACCCCTCCACTTT. This gives the protein CASSPKGPSSPLHF.

CDR3 residues: CASQDRLNTEAFF. CDR3 DNA: TGTGCCAGCCAAGACAGATTGAACACTGAAGCTTTCTTT. V is TRBV7-9 and J is TRBJ1-1; perhaps TRBD1 as D (5 bases). The CDR3 spans 13 residues. Germline V gives CDR1 SEHNR, CDR2 FQNEAQ (reference sequence). V was shortened by 8 bases and J by 0 bases, with 10 bases between the two germline ends.

This clonotype was detected many times. This chain links TRBV15 with TRBJ1-5; tentative D call: TRBD1 (6 bases). The CDR3 extends over 17 amino acids. V was shortened by 2 bases and J by 0 bases, with 14 bases between the two germline ends. The germline V gene encodes CDR1 LNHNV and CDR2 YYDKDF (reference sequence). CDR3 residues: CATSRRFRGPSNQPQHF. In DNA, the CDR3 is TGTGCCACCAGCAGACGATTCCGGGGGCCTAGCAATCAGCCCCAGCATTTT.

This clonotype was detected many times. The chain is built from TRBV29-1 and TRBJ1-1; D gene ambiguous. The V end lost 4 bases, the J end lost 3 bases, and 12 bases lay between the germline ends. The CDR3 covers 13 residues. Germline V gives CDR1 SQVTM, CDR2 ANQGSEA. DNA for the CDR3: TGCAGCGTTGTTGGCAATGGGGACACTGAAGCTTTCTTT. Protein: CSVVGNGDTEAFF. The whole variable domain, filled in from reference TRBV29-1 and TRBJ1-1, reads SAVISQKPSRDICQRGTSLTIQCQVDSQVTMMFWYRQQPGQSLTLIATANQGSEATYESGFVIDKFPISRPNLTFSTLTVSNMSPEDSSIYLCSVVGNGDTEAFFGQGTRLTVV.

This clonotype has ten or more counts. J is TRBJ1-5 and V is TRBV15; weak D call: TRBD1 (5 bases). This CDR3 contains 15 residues. The V end was cut by 4 bases, the J end by 11 bases, with 21 bases between. Germline V gene lookup returns CDR1 LNHNV and CDR2 YYDKDF (reference sequence). The chain's CDR3 is CATSTNRDSLSSQHF. The CDR3 DNA reads TGTGCCACCAGCACCAACCGGGACTCCCTATCGTCCCAGCATTTT. Full variable domain (missing parts from reference TRBV15 and TRBJ1-5): DAMVIQNPRYQVTQFGKPVTLSCSQTLNHNVMYWYQQKSSQAPKLLFHYYDKDFNNEADTPDNFQSRRPNTSFCFLDIRSPGLGDTAMYLCATSTNRDSLSSQHFGDGTRLSIL.

V is TRBV7-8 and J is TRBJ2-7; 7 positions agree with TRBD2. The DNA end is a closer match to TRBJ2-1, so the J assignment may be wrong. The CDR3 loop spans 14 amino acids. In germline, CDR1 is SGHVS, CDR2 FQNEAQ. Here the CDR3 DNA reads TGTGCCAGCAGCCTCCGCACTAGCGTTAATGAGCAGTTCTTC. Translating it yields CASSLRTSVNEQFF.

V gene TRBV7-6 combines with J gene TRBJ1-4, with D uncertain. The CDR3 is 15 residues long. V was shortened by 2 bases and J by 3 bases, with 10 bases between the two germline ends. CDR1 is SGHVS and CDR2 is FNYEAQ in the germline V gene. CDR3: CASSLLLGSNEKLFF. CDR3 DNA: TGTGCCAGCAGCTTACTACTCGGATCTAATGAAAAACTGTTTTTT.

About this clonotype itself: The junction differs from germline at one of its ends, possibly a read error. The CDR3 DNA reads as TGTGCTAGCAGCTTTCTACGACTAGCGGGGGGACAAGAGACCCAGTACTTC. Translation: CASSFLRLAGGQETQYF. The rearrangement links TRBV7-7 to TRBJ2-5; 13 positions agree with TRBD2. The CDR3 consists of 17 residues. The germline CDR1 and CDR2 sequences are SSHAT and FNYEAQ (reference sequence).

V gene TRBV6-5 combines with J gene TRBJ1-6; D is unclear. The CDR3 sequence is 16 residues long. Looked up from germline, CDR1 is MNHEY and CDR2 is SVGAGI. Trimming left V 2 bases short and J 10 bases short, with 18 bases between. CDR3 amino acids: CASSYKLPPGSSPLHF. The CDR3 coding sequence is TGTGCCAGCAGTTACAAGCTTCCTCCGGGAAGCTCACCCCTCCACTTT.

In nucleotides, the CDR3 is TGTGCCAGCAGTTTAAGAGCTGGGGCCAACGTCCTGACTTTC. Residues: CASSLRAGANVLTF. The chain has TRBV7-9 and TRBJ2-6; D remains ambiguous. The germline V and J ends were trimmed by 6 bases and 2 bases, with 8 bases remaining between them. The CDR3 length is 14 residues. Germline CDR1 is SEHNR and CDR2 is FQNEAQ (reference sequence).

This chain uses TRBV10-3 with TRBJ1-6, with D possibly matching TRBD1 (6 bases). Trimming took off 3 bases at V and 9 bases at J, with 9 bases between the two ends. The CDR3 runs 13 residues. Germline-derived CDR1 and CDR2 are ENHRY and SYGVKD. CDR3 sequence reads: CAISDGGSSPLHF. CDR3 nucleotides: TGTGCCATCAGTGACGGGGGCAGTTCACCCCTCCACTTT.

This clonotype appeared many times. V gene TRBV5-1 combines with J gene TRBJ1-4, with D tentatively TRBD1 (6 bases). The CDR3 is made up of 12 amino acids. V was pared by 4 bases and J by 13 bases, with 14 bases between. Germline V gene lookup returns CDR1 SGHRS and CDR2 YFSETQ. CDR3 amino acids: CASSPTGLRLFF. CDR3 nucleotides: TGCGCCAGCAGCCCAACAGGGCTTAGACTGTTTTTT. Combining the CDR3 with reference TRBV5-1 and TRBJ1-4 gives the whole variable domain KAGVTQTPRYLIKTRGQQVTLSCSPISGHRSVSWYQQTPGQGLQFLFEYFSETQRNKGNFPGRFSGRQFSNSRSEMNVSTLELGDSALYLCASSPTGLRLFFGSGTQLSVL.

As for this clonotype: One end of the junction does not line up with germline, which may come from a read error. V and J are TRBV7-2 and TRBJ2-7, with D perhaps TRBD1 or TRBD2 (5 bases each). The germline gives CDR1 SGHTA, CDR2 FQGNSA. This CDR3 region has 13 residues. The CDR3 bases are TGCGCCAGCAGCCAGAGGGACGGATACGAGCAGTACTTC. Protein product: CASSQRDGYEQYF.

This clonotype was counted a few times. This CDR3 is missing its conserved last phenylalanine or tryptophan, likely due to a read error. It is unclear where the CDR3 begins or ends on the DNA, so no DNA is shown, and the CDR3 is as TCRdb lists it. The J gene is TRBJ2-7, the V gene TRBV7-9; the tabulated D call, TRBD2, remains unverified against the DNA. The V gene's germline CDR1 is SEHNR and CDR2 FQNEAQ (reference sequence). The CDR3 contains 8 residues when both ends are counted. The CDR3 here is CASSLGAD.

This chain uses TRBV11-1 with TRBJ1-3, with D maybe TRBD1 (6 bases). Per the germline V gene, CDR1 is SGHAT and CDR2 is FQDESV (reference sequence). The CDR3 is 16 amino acids. V was clipped by 5 bases and J by 0 bases, with 14 bases between them. The CDR3 protein is CASSTQGSLSGNTIYF. The CDR3 bases are TGTGCCAGCAGCACACAGGGTAGTCTCTCTGGAAACACCATATATTTT.

In its sample, this clonotype was seen a few times. This sequence joins TRBV7-2 and TRBJ2-5; 8 nucleotides match TRBD2. This CDR3 has 15 residues. The V and J ends lost 1 base and 1 base, in that order; junction bases with no gene match: 2. CDR1 is SGHTA and CDR2 is FQGNSA in the germline V gene. The CDR3 DNA sequence: TGTGCCAGCAGCTTAGGCGGGGGGATCCAAGAGACCCAGTACTTC. This codes for CASSLGGGIQETQYF.

The chain combines TRBV29-1 with TRBJ1-4; 7 nucleotides agree with TRBD1. V gave up 8 bases and J gave up 4 bases; unmatched junction bases: 7. This CDR3 has 13 amino acids. Looked up from germline, CDR1 is SQVTM and CDR2 is ANQGSEA. The CDR3 coding sequence is TGCAGCATATACCGGGACAGTAATGAAAAACTGTTTTTT. Encoded protein: CSIYRDSNEKLFF.

This clonotype showed up many times. The chain joins TRBV7-6 to TRBJ2-5, with D possibly being TRBD1 (5 bases). This CDR3 has 14 amino acids. Germline lookup yields CDR1 SGHVS and CDR2 FNYEAQ. Trimming took off 6 bases at V and 5 bases at J, with 16 bases between the two ends. CDR3 sequence (DNA): TGTGCCAGCAGTGTCCTCAGGGATGGGGAGACCCAGTACTTC. Encoded protein: CASSVLRDGETQYF.

This clonotype was recorded many times. The chain couples TRBV29-1 to TRBJ1-2; D call uncertain. Trimming took off 2 bases at V and 7 bases at J, with 8 bases between the two ends. The length of the CDR3 is 11 residues. Germline V gene sequence: CDR1 SQVTM, CDR2 ANQGSEA. Here the CDR3 reads CSVETDFGYTF. As DNA, the CDR3 is TGCAGCGTTGAAACGGATTTTGGCTACACCTTC.

This clonotype was found many times. The V call is TRBV5-1, the J call TRBJ1-1; D may be TRBD1 (5 bases). CDR3 length equals 15 residues. Germline CDR1 SGHRS, CDR2 YFSETQ. Trimming removed 0 bases at V and 1 base at J, with 10 bases between. The CDR3 protein is CASSLEEGQNTEAFF. As DNA, the CDR3 is TGCGCCAGCAGCTTGGAGGAGGGGCAGAACACTGAAGCTTTCTTT.

This clonotype occurred many times. The genes are TRBV7-9 and TRBJ2-7; D tentatively fits TRBD1 or TRBD2 (7 bases each). This CDR3 is built from 11 residues. Germline CDR1 reads SEHNR; CDR2 reads FQNEAQ (reference sequence). V dropped 5 bases and J dropped 7 bases, with 9 bases sitting between them. Written as DNA, the CDR3 is TGTGCCAGCAGCCAGGGGGGGGAGCAGTACTTC. It codes for CASSQGGEQYF.

This clonotype was observed once. This rearrangement joins TRBV29-1 to TRBJ2-7, with TRBD2 identical over 11 bases. The V segment lost 4 bases and the J segment 6 bases; nucleotides outside the gene matches: 8. Germline V gene lookup returns CDR1 SQVTM and CDR2 ANQGSEA. This CDR3 region has 14 residues. DNA of the CDR3: TGCAGCGTTGGTCTAGCGGGAGGACAATTCGAGCAGTACTTC. Its translation: CSVGLAGGQFEQYF.